Below are 32 T cell receptor beta chains sequenced from a single sample in a study of blood T cell repertoires in COVID-19. Assay used: immunoSEQ multiplex PCR; TCRdb lists only in-frame clones, some missing. The data hold about 220,000 clones, with 70% to 85% observed a single time. What was sequenced was peripheral blood. The source of these receptors is a middle-aged man with active or convalescent COVID-19.

The chain joins TRBV19 to TRBJ2-2, with TRBD2 matching over 14 bases. The CDR3 has 17 residues. The V segment lost 5 bases and the J segment 3 bases; nucleotides outside the gene matches: 5. Germline-derived CDR1 and CDR2 are LNHDA and SQIVND (reference sequence). The CDR3 DNA follows: TGTGCCAGTAGTCTCTGGACTAGCGGGAGGCACACCGGGGAGCTGTTTTTT. This codes for CASSLWTSGRHTGELFF.

J is TRBJ2-1 and V is TRBV11-2; 8 nucleotides align to TRBD1. CDR1 is SGHAT and CDR2 is FQNNGV in the germline V gene. With V trimmed by 5 bases and J by 8 bases, 2 bases remained unmatched. The CDR3 has 12 amino acids. CDR3 loop: CASSQGADEQFF. The CDR3 bases are TGTGCCAGCAGCCAGGGGGCGGATGAGCAGTTCTTC.

This clone came up a few times. The CDR3 region has the DNA TGTGCCAGCAGCTTAGGACAGAACACCGGGGAGCTGTTTTTT. Amino acids: CASSLGQNTGELFF. The chain couples TRBV11-2 to TRBJ2-2; D gene uncertain. V lost 1 base to trimming and J lost 1 base, with 4 bases between them. The CDR3 is 14 residues long. Germline V lookup: CDR1 SGHAT, CDR2 FQNNGV.

This sequence joins TRBV15 and TRBJ2-7; 10 bases agree with TRBD1. CDR1 and CDR2 (germline): LNHNV, YYDKDF (reference sequence). V lost 2 bases to trimming and J lost 7 bases; unmatched junction nucleotides: 5. The CDR3 totals 14 residues. CDR3 nucleotide sequence: TGTGCCACCAGCAGACTGACAGGGGGCAGAGAGCAGTACTTC. Its protein product is CATSRLTGGREQYF.

The V and J genes are TRBV6-2 or TRBV6-3 and TRBJ1-6; D is unclear. The CDR3 has 14 residues. CDR1 is MNHEY and CDR2 is SVGEGT in the germline V gene. V lost 0 bases, J lost 8 bases, and 8 bases lay in between. DNA of the CDR3: TGTGCCAGCAGTTACTCCGGGAGGTATTCACCCCTCCACTTT. Its translation: CASSYSGRYSPLHF.

The V gene is TRBV13, the J gene TRBJ2-7; perhaps TRBD2 as D (6 bases). Trimming pared 5 bases from V and 3 bases from J, leaving 14 bases between. Germline lookup yields CDR1 PRHDT and CDR2 FYEKMQ (reference sequence). The CDR3 covers 14 residues. DNA of the CDR3: TGTGCCAGCAGCGCCGCGGGACGGAACTACGAGCAGTACGTC. As protein: CASSAAGRNYEQYV.

This chain joins TRBV4-2 and TRBJ1-6; D remains unclear. This CDR3 is 14 amino acids long. The germline CDR1 and CDR2 sequences are LGHNA and YNFKEQ. V lost 0 bases to trimming and J lost 5 bases, with 5 bases between them. The CDR3 spells CASSQDGHNSPLHF. CDR3 sequence (DNA): TGTGCCAGCAGCCAAGATGGGCATAATTCACCCCTCCACTTT.

The rearrangement joins TRBV15 to TRBJ2-5, with D possibly TRBD2 on 6 matching bases. The V gene's germline CDR1 is LNHNV and CDR2 YYDKDF (reference sequence). CDR3 length: 15 amino acids. V dropped 1 base and J dropped 7 bases, with 16 bases sitting between them. Here the CDR3 reads CATSRGQLAGGTQYF. Written as DNA, the CDR3 is TGTGCCACCAGCAGAGGCCAACTAGCCGGAGGGACCCAGTACTTC.

A few counts support this clone. This chain uses TRBV29-1 with TRBJ1-3, with a tentative D call TRBD1 (5 bases). The V gene lost 7 bases and the J gene lost 5 bases, with 15 bases spanning the gap. Germline CDR1 SQVTM, CDR2 ANQGSEA. The CDR3 runs to 13 residues. The CDR3 nucleotides read TGCAGCGCCGCGGGACCGTTGAGAAACACCATATATTTT. Translation gives CSAAGPLRNTIYF.

The rearrangement links TRBV29-1 to TRBJ2-5, with D possibly matching TRBD1 (6 bases). This CDR3 has 12 residues. The germline gives CDR1 SQVTM, CDR2 ANQGSEA. Trimming stripped 4 bases from V and 5 bases from J, with 11 bases between. The CDR3, as DNA: TGCAGCGTTGGACAGGTGGGGGAGACCCAGTACTTC. This sequence encodes CSVGQVGETQYF.

The chain carries TRBV5-6 and TRBJ1-1; TRBD1 agrees at 8 bases. V lost 5 bases and J lost 5; bases outside the gene matches: 8. Germline CDR1 reads SGHDT; CDR2 reads YYEEEE. CDR3 length: 14 amino acids. As DNA, the CDR3 is TGTGCCAGCAGTCCCGCAGGGGGCCGGACTGAAGCTTTCTTT. This encodes CASSPAGGRTEAFF.

The rearrangement joins TRBV29-1 to TRBJ2-2; 8 bases match TRBD2. The CDR3 contains 14 residues. Germline-derived CDR1 and CDR2 are SQVTM and ANQGSEA. Trimming at V came to 5 bases and at J to 5 bases, leaving 7 bases not matched to a gene. CDR3 DNA sequence: TGCAGCGTTCGGACTAGCCTTGTTACCGGGGAGCTGTTTTTT. It translates to CSVRTSLVTGELFF.

The V and J genes are TRBV7-8 and TRBJ2-1; D might be TRBD1 (6 bases). The V end was cut by 5 bases, the J end by 0 bases, with 14 bases between. The CDR3 runs 16 residues. Germline V gene lookup returns CDR1 SGHVS and CDR2 FQNEAQ. CDR3 protein: CASSPLRQASYNEQFF. The CDR3 nucleotides read TGTGCCAGCAGCCCCCTCCGACAGGCCTCCTACAATGAGCAGTTCTTC. The full variable domain, its missing parts supplied by reference TRBV7-8 and TRBJ2-1, is GAGVSQSPRYKVAKRGQDVALRCDPISGHVSLFWYQQALGQGPEFLTYFQNEAQLDKSGLPSDRFFAERPEGSVSTLKIQRTQQEDSAVYLCASSPLRQASYNEQFFGPGTRLTVL.

CDR3 sequence (DNA): TGTGCCAGCAGCTTAGGTGGTGGCTACACTGAAGCTTTCTTT. As protein: CASSLGGGYTEAFF. This sequence joins TRBV7-2 and TRBJ1-1, with D unclear. CDR3 length equals 14 residues. The ends were cut back, 1 base at V and 3 bases at J, with 9 bases in the middle. Germline CDR1 and CDR2: SGHTA and FQGNSA.

This chain links TRBV5-6 with TRBJ2-5, with a possible D match to TRBD2 (5 bases). Germline loops: CDR1 SGHDT, CDR2 YYEEEE. The CDR3 covers 14 residues. V lost 4 bases and J 6 bases, leaving 16 bases between the germline ends. The CDR3: CASSPYSSRQTQYF. The DNA of the CDR3 is TGTGCCAGCAGCCCTTACTCTAGCAGGCAGACCCAGTACTTC.

This sequence joins TRBV21-1 and TRBJ1-1. TRBV21-1 is a pseudogene segment. The length of the CDR3 is 14 residues. This chain's CDR3 is CASSKSSVSTEAFF. DNA of the CDR3: TGTGCCAGCAGCAAATCCTCGGTTTCGACTGAAGCTTTCTTT.

This sequence joins TRBV4-1 and TRBJ2-7; 7 bases fit TRBD2. CDR1 is MGHRA, CDR2 YSYEKL, per germline. The CDR3 is made up of 15 amino acids. V lost 0 bases to trimming and J lost 3 bases; unmatched junction nucleotides: 5. In nucleotides, the CDR3 is TGCGCCAGCAGCCAAGATCGGGGAGGGTACTACGAGCAGTACGTC. This translates into CASSQDRGGYYEQYV.

This clone was found a few times. This chain links TRBV11-2 with TRBJ1-1; possibly TRBD1 for D (6 bases). The CDR3 length is 14 residues. From germline, CDR1 is SGHAT and CDR2 FQNNGV. Trimming shortened V by 1 base and J by 11 bases, and 17 bases separated the two germline ends. CDR3 sequence (DNA): TGTGCCAGCAGCTTAGTCCGACAGGACGGGCGGGCTTTCTTT. This translates into CASSLVRQDGRAFF.

The chain recombines TRBV4-1 with TRBJ2-1, with a tentative D call TRBD2 (6 bases). Germline V gene lookup returns CDR1 MGHRA and CDR2 YSYEKL. This CDR3 has 12 amino acids. Between the trimmed V and J ends, which lost 3 bases and 11 bases, there was a span of 11 bases. DNA for the CDR3: TGCGCCAGCAGCCAGCCCCGGGGGAAGCAGTTCTTC. Its protein product is CASSQPRGKQFF.

The chain employs TRBV28 and TRBJ1-2; 7 bases are a match to TRBD1. In germline, CDR1 is MDHEN, CDR2 SYDVKM. This CDR3 comprises 13 residues. The V gene end was trimmed by 6 bases and the J gene end by 4 bases; junction bases not matched to a gene: 5. CDR3 in DNA: TGTGCCAGCAGCTCTCAGGGGGGCTATGGCTACACCTTC. Amino acids: CASSSQGGYGYTF.

V usage is TRBV6-2 or TRBV6-3 and J usage is TRBJ1-2, with TRBD1 identical over 9 bases. This CDR3 region has 14 residues. J gave up 4 bases and V 2 bases, and 2 bases lay outside the gene matches. Germline CDR1 and CDR2: MNHEY and SVGEGT. CDR3 nucleotides: TGTGCCAGCAGTTACACGGACAGGGGCTATGGCTACACCTTC. It encodes CASSYTDRGYGYTF.

Only a few counts were recorded for this clone. V gene TRBV19 combines with J gene TRBJ1-1; a possible D gene is TRBD1 (6 bases). Germline lookup yields CDR1 LNHDA and CDR2 SQIVND (reference sequence). Trimming took 10 bases from V and 0 from J, leaving 12 bases between them. The CDR3 is 13 amino acids. In DNA form, the CDR3 reads TGTGCCACCGGACAGACACTGAACACTGAAGCTTTCTTT. Protein: CATGQTLNTEAFF.

This clone was detected only a few times. This chain joins TRBV9 and TRBJ1-6, with TRBD1 as a possible D gene (5 bases). The V end lost 0 bases, the J end lost 6 bases, and 7 bases lay between the germline ends. This CDR3 spans 14 amino acids. Germline loops: CDR1 SGDLS, CDR2 YYNGEE. CDR3 sequence: CASSVAQGNSPLHF. The CDR3 DNA sequence: TGTGCCAGCAGCGTAGCCCAGGGTAATTCACCCCTCCACTTT.

V is TRBV7-2 and J is TRBJ2-5; 9 bases are a match to TRBD2. The germline V gene has CDR1 SGHTA and CDR2 FQGNSA. This CDR3 has 14 amino acids. V gave up 4 bases and J gave up 3 bases; unmatched junction bases: 3. Here the CDR3 reads CASSSWTSEETQYF. The CDR3 DNA reads as TGTGCCAGCAGCTCGTGGACTAGCGAAGAGACCCAGTACTTC.

V gene TRBV19 combines with J gene TRBJ1-4; D not certain. Per germline, CDR1 LNHDA and CDR2 SQIVND (reference sequence). The CDR3 is made up of 15 amino acids. Trimming removed 6 bases at V and 7 bases at J, with 18 bases between. The CDR3, as DNA: TGTGCCAGTAGCTTTGACACCCCACTTGGTGAAAAACTGTTTTTT. It encodes CASSFDTPLGEKLFF.

The DNA for the CDR3 is TGTGCCAGCAGCCCGGGACAGGGGGAGGTCTATGGCTACACCTTC. This codes for CASSPGQGEVYGYTF. The V and J genes are TRBV4-2 and TRBJ1-2; 11 bases align to TRBD1. There are 15 residues in the CDR3. Germline CDR1 is LGHNA and CDR2 is YNFKEQ. The V gene end was trimmed by 4 bases and the J gene end by 4 bases; junction bases not matched to a gene: 5.

The chain recombines TRBV20-1 with TRBJ2-1; TRBD2 might be the D (5 bases). This CDR3 region has 11 residues. V was trimmed by 3 bases and J by 15 bases, leaving 15 bases between them. Germline V CDR1 and CDR2: DFQATT, SNEGSKA (reference sequence). Here the CDR3 reads CSASGERFRFF. The CDR3 nucleotides are TGCAGTGCTAGCGGGGAGAGATTCCGGTTCTTC.

This clone was detected a few times. The V and J genes are TRBV28 and TRBJ1-2, with D perhaps matching TRBD1 (5 bases). V lost 6 bases and J lost 4, with 15 bases in between. Germline lookup yields CDR1 MDHEN and CDR2 SYDVKM. This CDR3 region has 14 residues. The CDR3 is CASSRRVASYGYTF. The CDR3 DNA follows: TGTGCCAGCAGCCGCAGGGTTGCGTCCTATGGCTACACCTTC.

The chain combines TRBV18 with TRBJ2-5; 7 bases map to TRBD2. Germline CDR1 and CDR2: KGHSH and LQKENI. This CDR3 has 12 amino acids. After removal of 2 bases from V and 9 bases from J, the junction contained 3 bases not matched to a gene. The CDR3 reads CASSPGGRAQYF. In DNA, the CDR3 is TGTGCCAGCTCACCAGGGGGGAGGGCCCAGTACTTC.

This chain uses TRBV29-1 with TRBJ2-3; 8 bases line up with TRBD2. The V gene end was trimmed by 6 bases and the J gene end by 1 base; junction bases not matched to a gene: 6. This CDR3 comprises 14 residues. Germline CDR1 and CDR2: SQVTM and ANQGSEA. CDR3 bases: TGCAGCGTCTTCCCAGCGGGAGGCACAGATACGCAGTATTTT. Amino acid sequence: CSVFPAGGTDTQYF.

This clone was seen a single time. The J gene is TRBJ1-3, the V gene TRBV24-1; 11 bases are a match to TRBD1. V lost 1 base, J lost 4 bases, and 5 bases stayed unmatched. CDR1 is KGHDR, CDR2 SFDVKD, per germline. CDR3 size: 17 residues. The CDR3 sequence: CATSDLPGTGGGNTIYF. CDR3 nucleotide sequence: TGTGCCACCAGTGATTTACCCGGGACAGGGGGGGGAAACACCATATATTTT.

The gene calls are TRBV18 and TRBJ1-1; D not resolved. The V and J ends lost 3 bases and 5 bases respectively, with 7 bases between them. Germline CDR1 and CDR2: KGHSH and LQKENI. This CDR3 is 12 amino acids long. Here the CDR3 reads CASSPGVTEAFF. The CDR3 DNA reads as TGTGCCAGCTCACCCGGGGTGACTGAAGCTTTCTTT.